The T cell receptor beta chain described here comes from a study of blood T cell repertoires in COVID-19. On the study more broadly: COVID-19 samples collected from the United States, Italy and Spain covered acute and convalescent phases. T cells, B-cell-depleted T cells, or PBMCs provided the cDNA or gDNA that served as material.

This clone was recorded only once. Enrolled during active infection, Seattle patients were then followed longitudinally. The authors' processing: Amplified reference gene primers provided the basis for estimating nucleated cell counts. Libraries were prepared by immunoSEQ multiplex PCR; TCRdb keeps only in-frame clonotypes and omits some of them. V, J and clone size are those of that table, while D and trimming were read from the DNA. The sample shows some 240,000 clones, about 93% of them seen only once. V was clipped by 0 bases and J by 7 bases; unmatched bases: 3. The CDR3 totals 14 residues. In germline, CDR1 is SGHRS, CDR2 YFSETQ.

The clonotype was recovered from a man in his sixties with COVID-19, enrolled during active disease. The chain links TRBV5-1 to TRBJ1-4; TRBD1 aligns across 7 bases. The sequencing input was peripheral blood. CDR3 DNA: TGCGCCAGCAGCTTGGTGGCAGGGGGTGAAAAACTGTTTTTT. It specifies CASSLVAGGEKLFF. The whole variable domain, remainder taken from reference TRBV5-1 and TRBJ1-4, is KAGVTQTPRYLIKTRGQQVTLSCSPISGHRSVSWYQQTPGQGLQFLFEYFSETQRNKGNFPGRFSGRQFSNSRSEMNVSTLELGDSALYLCASSLVAGGEKLFFGSGTQLSVL.